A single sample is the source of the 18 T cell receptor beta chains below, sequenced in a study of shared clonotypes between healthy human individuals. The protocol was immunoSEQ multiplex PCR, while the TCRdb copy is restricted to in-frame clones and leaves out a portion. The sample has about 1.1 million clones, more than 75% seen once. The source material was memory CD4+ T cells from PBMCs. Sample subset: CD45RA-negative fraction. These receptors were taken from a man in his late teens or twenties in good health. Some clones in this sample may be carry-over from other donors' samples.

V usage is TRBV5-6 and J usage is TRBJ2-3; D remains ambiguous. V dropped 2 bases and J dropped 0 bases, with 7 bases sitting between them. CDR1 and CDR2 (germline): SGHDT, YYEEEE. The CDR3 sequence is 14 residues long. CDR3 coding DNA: TGTGCCAGCAGCTTCTGGGGTAGCACAGATACGCAGTATTTT. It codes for CASSFWGSTDTQYF.

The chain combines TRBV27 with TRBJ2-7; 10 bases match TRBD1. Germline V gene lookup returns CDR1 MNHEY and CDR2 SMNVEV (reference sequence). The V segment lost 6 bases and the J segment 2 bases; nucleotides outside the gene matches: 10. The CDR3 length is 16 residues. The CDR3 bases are TGTGCCAGCAGCCCTGGGACAGGGGCCTTCCCCTACGAGCAGTACTTC. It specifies CASSPGTGAFPYEQYF.

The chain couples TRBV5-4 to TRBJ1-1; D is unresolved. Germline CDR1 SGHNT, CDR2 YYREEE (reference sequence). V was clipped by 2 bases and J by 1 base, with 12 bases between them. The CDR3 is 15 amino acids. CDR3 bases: TGTGCCAGCAGCTTTGGCTTGAGTCGGAACACTGAAGCTTTCTTT. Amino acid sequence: CASSFGLSRNTEAFF.

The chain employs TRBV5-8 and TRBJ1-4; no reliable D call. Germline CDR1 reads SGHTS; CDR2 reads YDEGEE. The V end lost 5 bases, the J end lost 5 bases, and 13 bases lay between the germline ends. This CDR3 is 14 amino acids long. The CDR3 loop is CASSPGSLNEKLFF. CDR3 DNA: TGTGCCAGCAGTCCGGGGTCCCTGAATGAAAAACTGTTTTTT.

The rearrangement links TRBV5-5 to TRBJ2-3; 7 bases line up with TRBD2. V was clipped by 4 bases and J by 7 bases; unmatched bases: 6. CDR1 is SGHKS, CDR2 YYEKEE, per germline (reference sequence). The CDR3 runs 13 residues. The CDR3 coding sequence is TGTGCCAGCAGCCCCCGGGGGGAATATACGCAGTATTTT. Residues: CASSPRGEYTQYF.

The CDR3 DNA reads as TGTGCCAGCAGTTTAAGGTCAGGGACAGGGATCGAGCAGTACTTC. Translation: CASSLRSGTGIEQYF. The chain carries TRBV28 and TRBJ2-7; 9 positions agree with TRBD1. The CDR3 contains 15 residues. Trimming removed 2 bases from V and 6 bases from J; junction bases left unmatched: 8. The germline V gene has CDR1 MDHEN and CDR2 SYDVKM.

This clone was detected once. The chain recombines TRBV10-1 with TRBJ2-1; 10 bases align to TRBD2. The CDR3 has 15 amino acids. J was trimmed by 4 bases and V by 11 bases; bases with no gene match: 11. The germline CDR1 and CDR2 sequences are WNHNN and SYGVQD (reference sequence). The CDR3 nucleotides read TGCGCCGGGGGGGTAGCGGGAGGCCCGTACAATGAGCAGTTCTTC. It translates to CAGGVAGGPYNEQFF.

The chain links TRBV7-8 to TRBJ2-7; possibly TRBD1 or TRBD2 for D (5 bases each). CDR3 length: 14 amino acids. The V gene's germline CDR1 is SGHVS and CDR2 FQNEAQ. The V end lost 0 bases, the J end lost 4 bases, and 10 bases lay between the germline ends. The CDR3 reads CASSLARGRYEQYF. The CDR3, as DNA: TGTGCCAGCAGCTTAGCAAGGGGACGGTACGAGCAGTACTTC. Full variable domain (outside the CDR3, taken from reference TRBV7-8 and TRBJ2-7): GAGVSQSPRYKVAKRGQDVALRCDPISGHVSLFWYQQALGQGPEFLTYFQNEAQLDKSGLPSDRFFAERPEGSVSTLKIQRTQQEDSAVYLCASSLARGRYEQYFGPGTRLTVT.

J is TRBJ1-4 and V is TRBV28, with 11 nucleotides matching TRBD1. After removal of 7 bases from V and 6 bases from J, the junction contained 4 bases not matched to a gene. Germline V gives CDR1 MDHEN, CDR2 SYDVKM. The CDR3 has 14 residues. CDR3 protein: CASTRDRGYEKLFF. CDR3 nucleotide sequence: TGTGCCAGCACCCGGGACAGGGGGTATGAAAAACTGTTTTTT.

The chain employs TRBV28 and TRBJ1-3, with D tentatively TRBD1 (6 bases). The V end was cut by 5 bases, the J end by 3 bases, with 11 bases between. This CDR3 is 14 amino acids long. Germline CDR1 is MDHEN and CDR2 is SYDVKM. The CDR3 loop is CASSPGQFGNTIYF. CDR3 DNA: TGTGCCAGCAGTCCCGGACAGTTTGGAAACACCATATATTTT.

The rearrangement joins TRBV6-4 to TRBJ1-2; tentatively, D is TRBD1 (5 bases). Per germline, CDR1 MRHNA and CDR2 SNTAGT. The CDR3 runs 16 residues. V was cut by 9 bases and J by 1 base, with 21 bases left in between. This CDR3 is CARPSGITQSNYGYTF. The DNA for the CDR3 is TGTGCCAGACCGTCAGGGATAACCCAAAGTAACTATGGCTACACCTTC.

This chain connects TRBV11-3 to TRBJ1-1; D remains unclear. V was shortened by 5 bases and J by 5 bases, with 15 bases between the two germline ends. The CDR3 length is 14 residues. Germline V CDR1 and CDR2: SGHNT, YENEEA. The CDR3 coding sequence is TGTGCCAGCAGCCACCGCTTCTTGGGGACTGAAGCTTTCTTT. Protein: CASSHRFLGTEAFF. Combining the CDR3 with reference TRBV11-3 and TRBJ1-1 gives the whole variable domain EAGVVQSPRYKIIEKKQPVAFWCNPISGHNTLYWYLQNLGQGPELLIRYENEEAVDDSQLPKDRFSAERLKGVDSTLKIQPAELGDSAVYLCASSHRFLGTEAFFGQGTRLTVV.

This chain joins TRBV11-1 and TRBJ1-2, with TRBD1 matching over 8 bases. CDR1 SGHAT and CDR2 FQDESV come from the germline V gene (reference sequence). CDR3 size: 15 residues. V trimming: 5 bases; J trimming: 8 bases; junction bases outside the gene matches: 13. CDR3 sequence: CASSPRQGRVVGYTF. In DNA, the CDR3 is TGTGCCAGCAGCCCGCGACAGGGGAGGGTCGTAGGCTACACCTTC.

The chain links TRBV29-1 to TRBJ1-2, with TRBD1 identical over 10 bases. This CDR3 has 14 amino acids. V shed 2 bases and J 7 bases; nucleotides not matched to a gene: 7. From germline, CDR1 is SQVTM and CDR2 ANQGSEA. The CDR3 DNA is TGCAGCGTTGAAAGGGGGGACAGGGGCTTTGGCTACACCTTC. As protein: CSVERGDRGFGYTF.

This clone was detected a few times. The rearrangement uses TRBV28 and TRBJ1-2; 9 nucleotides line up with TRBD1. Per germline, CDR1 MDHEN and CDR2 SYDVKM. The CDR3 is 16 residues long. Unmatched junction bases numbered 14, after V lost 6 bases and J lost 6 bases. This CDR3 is CASSPHHAGQGDGYTF. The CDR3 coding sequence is TGTGCCAGCAGCCCCCACCATGCGGGACAGGGTGATGGCTACACCTTC.

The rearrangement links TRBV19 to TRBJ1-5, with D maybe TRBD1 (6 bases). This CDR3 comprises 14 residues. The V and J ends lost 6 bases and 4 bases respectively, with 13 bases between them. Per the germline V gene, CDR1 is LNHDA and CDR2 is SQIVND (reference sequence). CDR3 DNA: TGTGCCAGTAGCCGAATAGGGGGGAATCAGCCCCAGCATTTT. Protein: CASSRIGGNQPQHF.

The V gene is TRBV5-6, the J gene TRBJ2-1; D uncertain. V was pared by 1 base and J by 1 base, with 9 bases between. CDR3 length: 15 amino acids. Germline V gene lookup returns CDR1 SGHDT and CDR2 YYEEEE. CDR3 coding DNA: TGTGCCAGCAGCTTGAATTCCTTTTCCTACAATGAGCAGTTCTTC. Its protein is CASSLNSFSYNEQFF.

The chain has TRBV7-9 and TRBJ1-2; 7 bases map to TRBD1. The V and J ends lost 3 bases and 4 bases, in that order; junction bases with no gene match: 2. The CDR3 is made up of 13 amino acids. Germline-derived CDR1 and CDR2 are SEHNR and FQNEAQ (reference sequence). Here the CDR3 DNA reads TGTGCCAGCAGCTTTAGGACAGGCTATGGCTACACCTTC. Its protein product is CASSFRTGYGYTF.